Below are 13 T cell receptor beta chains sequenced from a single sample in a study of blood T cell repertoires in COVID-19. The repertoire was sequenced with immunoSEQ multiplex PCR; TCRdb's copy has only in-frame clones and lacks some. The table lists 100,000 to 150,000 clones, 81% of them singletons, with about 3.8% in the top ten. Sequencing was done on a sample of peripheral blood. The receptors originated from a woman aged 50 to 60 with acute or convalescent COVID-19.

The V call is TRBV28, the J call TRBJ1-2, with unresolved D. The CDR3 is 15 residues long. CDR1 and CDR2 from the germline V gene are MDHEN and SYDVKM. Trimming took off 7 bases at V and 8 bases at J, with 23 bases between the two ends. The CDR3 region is CASTGVTDFTAGYTF. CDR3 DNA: TGTGCCAGCACGGGAGTAACAGATTTCACTGCCGGCTACACCTTC.

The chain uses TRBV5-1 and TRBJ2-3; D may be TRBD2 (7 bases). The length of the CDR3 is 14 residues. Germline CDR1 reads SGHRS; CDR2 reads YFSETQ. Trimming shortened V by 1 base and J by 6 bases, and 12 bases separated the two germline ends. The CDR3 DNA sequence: TGCGCCAGCAGCTTGCTATCGGGGGGCGATACGCAGTATTTT. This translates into CASSLLSGGDTQYF.

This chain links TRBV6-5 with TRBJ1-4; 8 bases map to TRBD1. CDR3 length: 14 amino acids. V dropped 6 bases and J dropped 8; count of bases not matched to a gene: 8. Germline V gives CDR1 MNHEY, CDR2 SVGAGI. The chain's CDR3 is CASSSTGEAEKLFF. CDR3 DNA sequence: TGTGCCAGCAGCTCGACAGGGGAGGCCGAAAAACTGTTTTTT.

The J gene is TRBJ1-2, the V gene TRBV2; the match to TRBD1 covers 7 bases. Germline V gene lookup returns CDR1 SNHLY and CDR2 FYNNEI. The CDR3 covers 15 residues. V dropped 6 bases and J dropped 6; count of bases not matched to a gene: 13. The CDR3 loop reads CASRNQGVLDHGYTF. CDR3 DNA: TGTGCCAGCAGGAATCAGGGGGTCCTAGACCATGGCTACACCTTC.

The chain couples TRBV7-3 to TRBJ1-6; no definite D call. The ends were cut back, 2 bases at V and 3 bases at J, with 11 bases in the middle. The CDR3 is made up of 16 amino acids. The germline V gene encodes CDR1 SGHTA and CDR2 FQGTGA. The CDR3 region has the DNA TGTGCCAGCAGCTTAGACGGAGGGATCTATAATTCACCCCTCCACTTT. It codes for CASSLDGGIYNSPLHF.

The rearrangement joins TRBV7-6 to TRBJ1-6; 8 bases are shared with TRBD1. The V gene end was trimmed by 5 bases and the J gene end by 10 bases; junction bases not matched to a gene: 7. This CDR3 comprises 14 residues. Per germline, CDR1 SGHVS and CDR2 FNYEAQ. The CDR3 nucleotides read TGTGCCAGCAGCCTAGGACAGGGCAGATCACCCCTCCACTTT. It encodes CASSLGQGRSPLHF.

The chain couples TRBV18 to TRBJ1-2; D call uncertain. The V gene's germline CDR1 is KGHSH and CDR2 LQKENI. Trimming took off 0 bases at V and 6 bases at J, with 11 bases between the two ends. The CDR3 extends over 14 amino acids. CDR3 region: CASSPPANSHGYTF. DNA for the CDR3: TGTGCCAGCTCACCACCGGCTAACAGCCATGGCTACACCTTC.

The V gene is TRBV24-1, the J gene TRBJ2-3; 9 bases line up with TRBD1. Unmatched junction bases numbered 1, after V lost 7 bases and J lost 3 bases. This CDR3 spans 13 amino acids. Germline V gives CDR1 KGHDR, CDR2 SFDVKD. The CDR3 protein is CATRGQGTDTQYF. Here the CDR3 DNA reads TGTGCCACCAGGGGACAGGGAACAGATACGCAGTATTTT.

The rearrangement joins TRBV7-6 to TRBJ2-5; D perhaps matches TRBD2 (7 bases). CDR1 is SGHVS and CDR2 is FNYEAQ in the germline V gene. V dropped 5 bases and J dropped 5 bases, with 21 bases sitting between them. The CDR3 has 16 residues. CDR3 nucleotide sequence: TGTGCCAGCAGCAGACCCTATTCAAGGGGGGGGGAGACCCAGTACTTC. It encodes CASSRPYSRGGETQYF.

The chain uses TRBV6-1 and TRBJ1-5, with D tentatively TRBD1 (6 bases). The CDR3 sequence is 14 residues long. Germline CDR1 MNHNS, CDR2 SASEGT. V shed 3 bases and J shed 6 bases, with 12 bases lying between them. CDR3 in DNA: TGTGCCAGCAGTGATGGCGGGGGGCTTCAGCCCCAGCATTTT. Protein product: CASSDGGGLQPQHF.

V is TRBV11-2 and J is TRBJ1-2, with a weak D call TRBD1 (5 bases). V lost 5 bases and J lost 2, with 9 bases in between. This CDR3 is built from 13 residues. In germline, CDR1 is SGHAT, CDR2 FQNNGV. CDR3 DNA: TGTGCCAGCAGCGTGACAGTGAACTATGGCTACACCTTC. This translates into CASSVTVNYGYTF.

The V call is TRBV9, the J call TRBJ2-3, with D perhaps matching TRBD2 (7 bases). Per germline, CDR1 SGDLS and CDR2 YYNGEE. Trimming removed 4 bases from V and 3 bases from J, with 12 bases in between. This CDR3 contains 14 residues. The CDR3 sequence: CASSRGGLTDTQYF. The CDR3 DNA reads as TGTGCCAGCAGCAGGGGGGGCCTGACAGATACGCAGTATTTT.

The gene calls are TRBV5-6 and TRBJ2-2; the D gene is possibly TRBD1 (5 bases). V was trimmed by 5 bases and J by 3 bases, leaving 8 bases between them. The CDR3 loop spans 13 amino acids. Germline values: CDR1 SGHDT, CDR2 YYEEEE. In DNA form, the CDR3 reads TGTGCCAGCAGGGGGCGCGACACCGGGGAGCTGTTTTTT. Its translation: CASRGRDTGELFF.